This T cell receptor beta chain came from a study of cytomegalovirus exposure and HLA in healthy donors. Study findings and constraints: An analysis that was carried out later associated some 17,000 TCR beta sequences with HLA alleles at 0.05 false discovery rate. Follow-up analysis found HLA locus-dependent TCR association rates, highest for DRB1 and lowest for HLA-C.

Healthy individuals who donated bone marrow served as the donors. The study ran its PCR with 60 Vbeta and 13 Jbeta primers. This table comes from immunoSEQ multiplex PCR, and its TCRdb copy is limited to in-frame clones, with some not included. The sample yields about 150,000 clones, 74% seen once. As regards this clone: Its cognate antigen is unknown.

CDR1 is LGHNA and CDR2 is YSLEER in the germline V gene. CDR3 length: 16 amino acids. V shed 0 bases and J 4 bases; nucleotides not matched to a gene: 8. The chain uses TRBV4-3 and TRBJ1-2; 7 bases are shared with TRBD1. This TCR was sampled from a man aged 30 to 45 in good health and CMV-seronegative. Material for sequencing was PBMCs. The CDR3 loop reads CASSQDRGGGGYGYTF. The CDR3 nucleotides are TGCGCCAGCAGCCAAGATAGAGGGGGCGGTGGCTATGGCTACACCTTC.